These 16 T cell receptor beta chains share one sample of origin, sequenced in a study of Graves' ophthalmopathy and Graves' hyperthyroidism. Amplified material comprised TCR beta CDR3 regions derived from RNA transcripts. HTBI-primed first-round RT-PCR preceded second-round multiplex PCR. One entry per CDR3 protein, called by TCRdb with MiXCR from the multiplex PCR reads. Of 150,000 to 200,000 distinct CDR3 sequences in the sample, 30% to 45% were seen once. The sequencing sample was made of peripheral blood. These TCRs come from a man younger than 40 with Graves' ophthalmopathy.

This sequence joins TRBV6-4 and TRBJ1-1; D is possibly TRBD1 (6 bases). V was pared by 0 bases and J by 8 bases, with 22 bases between. The CDR3 has 17 residues. Germline V gene sequence: CDR1 MRHNA, CDR2 SNTAGT. CDR3 DNA sequence: TGTGCCAGCAGTGACTCGTACGTACAGGGCGTGCCCCCCGAAGCTTTCTTT. Its protein is CASSDSYVQGVPPEAFF.

The table lists this clonotype with many counts. The chain combines TRBV19 with TRBJ1-2, with 8 bases lining up with TRBD1. With V trimmed by 7 bases and J by 9 bases, 10 bases remained unmatched. Germline-derived CDR1 and CDR2 are LNHDA and SQIVND (reference sequence). This CDR3 has 13 residues. The CDR3 sequence: CASNPAQGASYTF. CDR3 sequence (DNA): TGTGCCAGTAACCCAGCTCAGGGGGCAAGCTACACCTTC.

This clonotype has ten or more counts. The rearrangement joins TRBV5-1 to TRBJ1-2; D gene uncertain. V was pared by 2 bases and J by 2 bases, with 13 bases between. The CDR3 loop spans 15 amino acids. Per germline, CDR1 SGHRS and CDR2 YFSETQ. This CDR3 reads CASSFTFGVNYGYTF. CDR3 DNA sequence: TGCGCCAGCAGCTTTACGTTTGGGGTGAACTATGGCTACACCTTC.

V is TRBV7-8 and J is TRBJ2-7; D gene ambiguous. The CDR3 contains 13 residues. Deletions cut 0 bases from V and 3 bases from J, with 6 bases between. CDR1 and CDR2 (germline): SGHVS, FQNEAQ. CDR3 sequence: CASSLASHYEQYF. The CDR3 DNA reads TGTGCCAGCAGCTTAGCGTCTCACTACGAGCAGTACTTC. Complete variable domain (other parts from reference TRBV7-8 and TRBJ2-7): GAGVSQSPRYKVAKRGQDVALRCDPISGHVSLFWYQQALGQGPEFLTYFQNEAQLDKSGLPSDRFFAERPEGSVSTLKIQRTQQEDSAVYLCASSLASHYEQYFGPGTRLTVT.

This clonotype occurred many times. The gene calls are TRBV28 and TRBJ2-7; possibly TRBD2 for D (6 bases). This CDR3 spans 17 amino acids. V gave up 1 base and J gave up 3 bases, with 19 bases separating them. Per the germline V gene, CDR1 is MDHEN and CDR2 is SYDVKM. The CDR3 loop is CASSLSQRLGGIYEQYF. The CDR3 DNA follows: TGTGCCAGCAGTTTATCACAAAGGCTCGGAGGGATCTACGAGCAGTACTTC.

This clonotype was seen at least ten times. The chain joins TRBV6-5 to TRBJ1-1; 7 nucleotides align to TRBD1. J gave up 1 base and V 0 bases, and 8 bases lay outside the gene matches. Germline assignment: CDR1 MNHEY and CDR2 SVGAGI. This CDR3 region has 17 residues. This chain's CDR3 is CASSYSSGRGANTEAFF. The DNA of the CDR3 is TGTGCCAGCAGTTACTCATCCGGCAGGGGGGCGAACACTGAAGCTTTCTTT.

Many counts were recorded for this clonotype. The rearrangement joins TRBV6-5 to TRBJ2-2; tentatively, D is TRBD1 or TRBD2 (5 bases each). V lost 2 bases to trimming and J lost 0 bases, with 10 bases between them. The CDR3 is 16 amino acids. CDR1 MNHEY and CDR2 SVGAGI come from the germline V gene. The CDR3 loop is CASSYGTGTNTGELFF. The CDR3 DNA follows: TGTGCCAGCAGTTACGGGACCGGAACGAACACCGGGGAGCTGTTTTTT.

This sequence joins TRBV27 and TRBJ1-1, with 8 bases matching TRBD1. The CDR3 has 13 residues. J lost 11 bases, V lost 6 bases, and 11 bases had no gene match. Germline V gene data show CDR1 as MNHEY and CDR2 as SMNVEV (reference sequence). CDR3 DNA sequence: TGTGCCAGCAGGGGACAGGACAGACTGTTGGCTTTCTTT. Translation gives CASRGQDRLLAFF.

The gene calls are TRBV12-3 or TRBV12-4 and TRBJ2-6; D gene unclear. There are 14 residues in the CDR3. Trimming left V 6 bases short and J 7 bases short, with 13 bases between. This CDR3 reads CASSPTLGANVLTF. The CDR3 coding sequence is TGTGCCAGCAGCCCTACCTTGGGAGCCAACGTCCTGACTTTC.

The V and J genes are TRBV7-2 and TRBJ1-1, with 7 bases matching TRBD1. Trimming cost V 1 base and J 2 bases; bases outside gene matches: 4. The CDR3 sequence is 15 residues long. The germline V gene encodes CDR1 SGHTA and CDR2 FQGNSA. The CDR3 bases are TGTGCCAGCAGCTTAGTCGACAGGGCTAACACTGAAGCTTTCTTT. It translates to CASSLVDRANTEAFF.

Turning to this clonotype: At one end the junction does not follow the germline gene, possibly because of a read error. The chain has TRBV6-4 and TRBJ1-2; D uncertain. In germline, CDR1 is MRHNA, CDR2 SNTAGT. There are 13 residues in the CDR3. CDR3 sequence (DNA): TGTGCCAGGAGTGAAGACCCCTTTGGCGGCTACACCTTC. It specifies CARSEDPFGGYTF.

There are many counts of this clonotype. The chain joins TRBV30 to TRBJ1-6, with a weak D call TRBD1 (5 bases). Per germline, CDR1 GTSNPN and CDR2 SVGIG (reference sequence). This CDR3 contains 16 residues. V lost 2 bases, J lost 6 bases, and 17 bases lay in between. CDR3 sequence: CAWSPRGLRGNSPLHF. The CDR3 bases are TGTGCCTGGAGTCCGAGAGGCCTGAGGGGTAATTCACCCCTCCACTTT.

This clonotype occurred many times. Here the CDR3 DNA reads TGTGCCAGCAGTTACGAGGGAAACTATGGCTACACCTTC. Translated: CASSYEGNYGYTF. This rearrangement joins TRBV6-5 to TRBJ1-2; D uncertain. In germline, CDR1 is MNHEY, CDR2 SVGAGI. The CDR3 has 13 amino acids. The V end lost 2 bases, the J end lost 2 bases, and 6 bases lay between the germline ends.

The chain uses TRBV6-2 or TRBV6-3 and TRBJ1-2, with 7 positions matching TRBD1. V shed 5 bases and J 4 bases; nucleotides not matched to a gene: 4. Germline values: CDR1 MNHEY, CDR2 SVGEGT. The CDR3 sequence is 13 residues long. The CDR3: CASSNDRAYGYTF. The CDR3 bases are TGTGCCAGCAGTAACGACAGGGCCTATGGCTACACCTTC.

This clonotype was seen many times. The V call is TRBV11-3, the J call TRBJ1-1, with no clear D. Germline CDR1 is SGHNT and CDR2 is YENEEA. V lost 0 bases and J 7 bases, leaving 6 bases between the germline ends. The CDR3 covers 12 residues. The CDR3 sequence is CASSLDNGEAFF. The CDR3 nucleotides are TGTGCCAGCAGCTTAGATAATGGTGAAGCTTTCTTT.

This clonotype was observed at least ten times. J is TRBJ2-7 and V is TRBV12-3 or TRBV12-4; D is ambiguous. The CDR3 consists of 12 residues. Trimming left V 3 bases short and J 6 bases short, with 9 bases between. Here the CDR3 DNA reads TGTGCCAGCAGTTTTTCCCCCTTCGAGCAGTACTTC. Translated: CASSFSPFEQYF.